This T cell receptor (beta chain) was sequenced in a study of T cells in Graves' hyperthyroidism and ophthalmopathy. Template material for amplifying TCR beta CDR3 regions consisted of RNA transcripts. A first-round RT-PCR of the TCR CDR3 used the HTBI primer set. Each CDR3 protein is one row after TCRdb ran MiXCR on the multiplex PCR reads. The sample consists of approximately 400,000 distinct CDR3 sequences, roughly 14% of them appearing once. No ophthalmopathy progression within 18 months constituted stable Graves' hyperthyroidism. The PBMCs were taken from approximately 11 ml of fresh peripheral blood. This CDR3 spans 16 amino acids. The junction had 12 bases not matched to a gene; V was cut back by 6 bases and J by 5 bases. Germline V lookup: CDR1 SGHRS, CDR2 YFSETQ.

The receptor's source is a woman aged 18-29 years with Graves' hyperthyroidism. The sample consisted of blood. The V call is TRBV5-1, the J call TRBJ2-2, with TRBD1 matching over 8 bases. The CDR3 region is CASTRTGSTETGELFF. In nucleotides, the CDR3 is TGCGCCAGCACCCGGACAGGGAGCACTGAAACCGGGGAGCTGTTTTTT.